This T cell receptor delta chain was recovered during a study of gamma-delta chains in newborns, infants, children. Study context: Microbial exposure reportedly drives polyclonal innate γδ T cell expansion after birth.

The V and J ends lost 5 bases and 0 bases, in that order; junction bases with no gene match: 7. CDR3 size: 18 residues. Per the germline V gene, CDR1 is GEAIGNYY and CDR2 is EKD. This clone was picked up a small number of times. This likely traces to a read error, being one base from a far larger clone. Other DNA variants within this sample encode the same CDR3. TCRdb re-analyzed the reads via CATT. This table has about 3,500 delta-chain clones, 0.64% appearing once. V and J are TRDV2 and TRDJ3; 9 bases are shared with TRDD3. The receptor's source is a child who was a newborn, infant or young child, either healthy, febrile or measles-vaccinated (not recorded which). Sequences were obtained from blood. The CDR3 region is CACGTYWGSSWDTRQMFF. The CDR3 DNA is TGTGCCTGTGGCACGTACTGGGGGAGCTCCTGGGACACCCGACAGATGTTTTTC.